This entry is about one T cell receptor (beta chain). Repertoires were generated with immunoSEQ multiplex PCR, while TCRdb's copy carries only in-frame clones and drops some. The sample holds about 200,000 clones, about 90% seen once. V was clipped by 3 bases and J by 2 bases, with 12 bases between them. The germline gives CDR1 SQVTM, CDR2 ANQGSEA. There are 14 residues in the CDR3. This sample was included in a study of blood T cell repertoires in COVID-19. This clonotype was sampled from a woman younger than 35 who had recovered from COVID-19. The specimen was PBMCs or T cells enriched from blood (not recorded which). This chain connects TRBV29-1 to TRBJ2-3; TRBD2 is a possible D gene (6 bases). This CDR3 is CSVEMGLLTDTQYF. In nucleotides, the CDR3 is TGCAGCGTTGAGATGGGACTGCTCACAGATACGCAGTATTTT.